This T cell receptor (beta chain) stems from a study of blood T cell repertoires in COVID-19. Study details: Acute and convalescent COVID-19 samples came from the United States, Italy and Spain. Nucleic acid was either cDNA or gDNA, and it came from T cells, B-cell-depleted T cells, or PBMCs.

The authors' processing: Nucleated cell number was recorded as an estimate derived from reference gene primer amplification. Generated by immunoSEQ multiplex PCR, the TCRdb table keeps only in-frame clones and is missing some. That table furnishes V, J and clone size, whereas the DNA furnished D and trimming. The data show 200,000 to 300,000 clones, about 90% seen once. This clone was detected only a few times. CDR1 and CDR2 (germline): MNHEY, SMNVEV (reference sequence). The germline V and J ends were trimmed by 0 bases and 3 bases, with 9 bases remaining between them. CDR3 length: 14 residues. The genes are TRBV27 and TRBJ2-7; D unclear. This clonotype originated in a man between 18 and 29 years old with active or convalescent COVID-19. The sequencing input was peripheral blood. Written as DNA, the CDR3 is TGTGCCAGCAGTTTATCGATGACTGGCTACGAGCAGTACTTC. Translated: CASSLSMTGYEQYF.